The rows below give T cell receptor beta chains drawn from one sample of a study of T cells after yellow fever vaccination. TCRdb ran MiXCR on the 5' RACE reads and lists one entry per CDR3 protein. The sample consists of roughly 160,000 distinct CDR3 sequences, approximately 9.9% of them appearing once. This specimen consisted of CD8+ T cells sorted from PBMCs, obtained 45 days after the yellow fever booster vaccination. Source of these receptors: a man between 18 and 29 years old who received the YFV17D yellow fever vaccine. Both conserved end residues are part of each CDR3. The D gene is left open where the match is weak. Expanded clones are given a class, and other clones once, few, many or no size at all.

v_gene	d_gene	abundance	j_gene	CDR3aa	CDR3nt
TRBV30	TRBD1	few	TRBJ2-7	CAWNRGQYEQYF	TGTGCCTGGAACAGGGGGCAATACGAGCAGTACTTC
TRBV12-3/TRBV12-4	-	-	TRBJ1-4	CASSLESVLGEKLFF	TGTGCCAGCAGTTTAGAATCCGTTTTGGGTGAAAAACTGTTTTTT
TRBV5-1	TRBD1	few	TRBJ1-1	CASSLGRGRGNTEAFF	TGCGCCAGCAGCTTGGGAAGGGGGCGCGGGAACACTGAAGCTTTCTTT
TRBV7-9	TRBD1	few	TRBJ2-7	CASSLYSTGADYEQYF	TGTGCCAGCAGCCTATACTCGACAGGGGCCGACTACGAGCAGTACTTC
TRBV2	TRBD2	-	TRBJ2-3	CASIGLASDTQYF	TGTGCCAGCATAGGACTAGCATCAGATACGCAGTATTTT
TRBV7-9	-	many	TRBJ2-3	CASSSPADRTDTQYF	TGTGCCAGCAGCTCTCCGGCAGACCGCACAGATACGCAGTATTTT
TRBV5-1	-	few	TRBJ1-1	CASSGLDVNTEAFF	TGCGCCAGCAGCGGCCTGGACGTGAACACTGAAGCTTTCTTT
TRBV6-2/TRBV6-3	-	few	TRBJ2-5	CASSYGHQETQYF	TGTGCCAGCAGTTACGGACATCAAGAGACCCAGTACTTC
TRBV27	-	-	TRBJ2-7	CASSPSPAGYEQYF	TGTGCCAGCAGCCCGTCTCCCGCGGGGTACGAGCAGTACTTC
TRBV6-2/TRBV6-3	-	-	TRBJ2-1	CASSYSSITDNEQFF	TGTGCCAGCAGTTACTCGAGTATTACCGACAATGAGCAGTTCTTC
TRBV10-2	TRBD2	many	TRBJ2-7	CASSDPVAGAPYEQYF	TGCGCCAGCAGTGACCCAGTAGCGGGGGCCCCCTACGAGCAGTACTTC
TRBV15	TRBD1	-	TRBJ2-3	CATSRPARQGPTDTQYF	TGTGCCACCAGCAGGCCGGCCCGACAGGGCCCCACAGATACGCAGTATTTT
TRBV7-2	TRBD2	few	TRBJ2-3	CASSSRLAGTLTDTQYF	TGTGCCAGCAGCTCCAGACTAGCGGGGACCCTCACAGATACGCAGTATTTT
TRBV28	-	-	TRBJ2-6	CASSLLDSAVGANVLTF	TGTGCCAGCAGTCTCTTGGACAGTGCAGTTGGGGCCAACGTCCTGACTTTC
TRBV20-1	TRBD1	-	TRBJ1-2	CSVGDRRTNYGYTF	TGCAGTGTCGGGGACAGGAGAACTAACTATGGCTACACCTTC
TRBV14	-	few	TRBJ1-1	CASSQETGGNTEAFF	TGTGCCAGCAGCCAAGAGACAGGTGGGAACACTGAAGCTTTCTTT
TRBV7-6	TRBD1	-	TRBJ2-3	CASSPRGGFADTQYF	TGTGCCAGCAGCCCTAGAGGGGGCTTTGCAGATACGCAGTATTTT
TRBV13	-	-	TRBJ1-1	CASSLVGVKAFF	TGTGCCAGCAGCTTAGTCGGGGTTAAAGCTTTCTTT
TRBV5-1	TRBD1	few	TRBJ1-1	CASSLPGGLTEAFF	TGCGCCAGCAGCTTGCCAGGGGGCCTGACTGAAGCTTTCTTT
TRBV20-1	TRBD1	-	TRBJ1-6	CSAHQRTGSESPLHF	TGCAGTGCTCACCAAAGGACAGGCTCCGAATCACCCCTCCACTTT
TRBV7-8	-	-	TRBJ1-2	CASSLGGKIAAGYTF	TGTGCCAGCAGCTTAGGGGGAAAGATAGCGGCTGGCTACACCTTC
TRBV6-6	TRBD1	many	TRBJ1-2	CASSSRDRDYRYTF	TGTGCCAGCAGTTCCCGGGACAGGGATTATCGCTACACCTTC
TRBV2	TRBD2	few	TRBJ2-2	CASRAGTSGGPTNTGELFF	TGTGCCAGCAGAGCCGGGACTAGCGGGGGGCCCACGAACACCGGGGAGCTGTTTTTT
TRBV12-3/TRBV12-4	-	-	TRBJ2-3	CASSLAGFLRDTQYF	TGTGCCAGCAGTTTAGCCGGTTTCCTACGAGATACGCAGTATTTT
TRBV7-9	-	-	TRBJ2-3	CASSYQLGRGKLSDTQYF	TGTGCCAGCAGCTACCAATTGGGTAGGGGAAAGCTTTCAGATACGCAGTATTTT
TRBV12-5	-	many	TRBJ1-1	CASGFSATEAFF	TGTGCTAGTGGTTTTTCGGCGACTGAAGCTTTCTTT
TRBV7-9	TRBD2	-	TRBJ2-5	CASSPRDYPKETQYF	TGTGCCAGCAGCCCCCGGGACTATCCTAAAGAGACCCAGTACTTC
TRBV27	-	-	TRBJ2-7	CASSFGLSTYEQYF	TGTGCCAGCAGTTTTGGTTTATCAACCTACGAGCAGTACTTC
TRBV19	-	few	TRBJ2-7	CASSIAQGSSYEQYF	TGTGCCAGTAGTATAGCCCAGGGAAGCTCCTACGAGCAGTACTTC
TRBV29-1	TRBD1	many	TRBJ2-2	CSVTGIHGELFF	TGCAGCGTGACAGGGATACACGGGGAGCTGTTTTTT
TRBV5-1	TRBD2	many	TRBJ2-7	CASSRTSGGTYEQYF	TGCGCCAGCAGCCGGACTAGCGGGGGCACCTACGAGCAGTACTTC
TRBV4-1	TRBD1	many	TRBJ1-4	CASSQVPYKQGAGEKLFF	TGCGCCAGCAGCCAAGTCCCTTATAAACAGGGGGCAGGGGAAAAACTGTTTTTT
TRBV4-2	TRBD1	few	TRBJ1-2	CASSQKTGAYGYTF	TGTGCCAGCAGCCAGAAAACAGGGGCCTATGGCTACACCTTC
TRBV13	-	-	TRBJ2-5	CASSSGQAGGKETQYF	TGTGCCAGCAGCTCCGGGCAGGCTGGGGGAAAAGAGACCCAGTACTTC
TRBV27	TRBD1	many	TRBJ2-3	CASSLVRTGGSDTQYF	TGTGCCAGCAGTTTAGTTCGGACAGGGGGCTCAGATACGCAGTATTTT
TRBV18	-	few	TRBJ2-3	CASSPWAVSTDTQYF	TGTGCCAGCTCACCTTGGGCTGTTAGCACAGATACGCAGTATTTT
TRBV7-8	TRBD1	-	TRBJ1-1	CASSLLRGLGTEAFF	TGTGCCAGCAGCCTCCTCAGGGGGCTCGGCACTGAAGCTTTCTTT
TRBV15	-	few	TRBJ2-2	CATSRDREGVELFF	TGTGCCACCAGCAGAGATAGGGAGGGGGTGGAGCTGTTTTTT
TRBV4-3	-	few	TRBJ1-4	CASSQSGTWGEKLFF	TGCGCCAGCAGCCAATCCGGGACCTGGGGGGAAAAACTGTTTTTT
TRBV6-1	TRBD2	-	TRBJ2-3	CASSVEGGGATDTQYF	TGTGCCAGCAGTGTAGAAGGCGGGGGGGCCACAGATACGCAGTATTTT
TRBV27	TRBD1	many	TRBJ2-1	CASSFGTGHYNEQFF	TGTGCCAGCAGTTTTGGGACAGGCCACTACAATGAGCAGTTCTTC
TRBV27	TRBD2	-	TRBJ2-3	CASSLVRGCPDTQYF	TGTGCCAGCAGCCTTGTGCGGGGGTGCCCTGATACGCAGTATTTT
TRBV6-6	-	many	TRBJ1-6	CASSPRAQNSPLHF	TGTGCCAGCAGTCCCCGGGCCCAGAATTCACCCCTCCACTTT
TRBV5-5	-	few	TRBJ1-4	CASSYRGIDEKLFF	TGTGCCAGCAGCTATCGGGGAATTGATGAAAAACTGTTTTTT
TRBV7-9	-	-	TRBJ1-2	CASSLTPPGDGYTF	TGTGCCAGCAGCTTAACCCCCCCAGGGGATGGCTACACCTTC
TRBV7-6	-	few	TRBJ2-3	CASSLTGGITDTQYF	TGTGCCAGCAGCTTAACGGGCGGAATTACAGATACGCAGTATTTT
TRBV27	-	few	TRBJ2-3	CASSFRRADTQYF	TGTGCCAGCAGTTTCCGACGGGCAGATACGCAGTATTTT
TRBV27	-	-	TRBJ2-7	CASSFLGSSYEQYF	TGTGCCAGCAGTTTCTTGGGGAGCTCCTACGAGCAGTACTTC
TRBV7-2	TRBD2	few	TRBJ2-3	CASAEERGGLDTQYF	TGTGCCAGCGCCGAGGAGCGGGGGGGCTTGGATACGCAGTATTTT
TRBV25-1	-	few	TRBJ1-2	CASSLDWGGTGYTF	TGTGCCAGCAGCCTTGATTGGGGCGGCACGGGCTACACCTTC
TRBV7-9	-	-	TRBJ2-5	CASRLGQRTVETQYF	TGTGCCAGCAGACTCGGACAGCGGACAGTGGAGACCCAGTACTTC
TRBV4-3	-	few	TRBJ1-1	CASSQELFLNTEAFF	TGCGCCAGCAGCCAAGAGCTATTTCTGAACACTGAAGCTTTCTTT
TRBV27	-	-	TRBJ2-7	CASSSHPYYEQYF	TGTGCCAGCAGTTCTCACCCCTACTACGAGCAGTACTTC
TRBV29-1	-	few	TRBJ2-2	CSVEARGTGELFF	TGCAGCGTTGAGGCAAGGGGAACCGGGGAGCTGTTTTTT
TRBV7-6	-	-	TRBJ1-6	CASSLKELNSPLHF	TGTGCCAGCAGCTTAAAGGAACTTAATTCACCCCTCCACTTT
TRBV7-9	TRBD1	-	TRBJ2-7	CASSLAGTGLTYEQYF	TGTGCCAGCAGCTTAGCCGGGACAGGGCTTACTTACGAGCAGTACTTC
TRBV7-9	TRBD1	-	TRBJ1-4	CASSLVGGQGLPNEKLFF	TGTGCCAGCAGCTTAGTCGGGGGACAGGGGTTGCCTAATGAAAAACTGTTTTTT
TRBV11-3	-	-	TRBJ2-1	CASSSGISYNEQFF	TGTGCCAGCAGCTCAGGGATCTCCTACAATGAGCAGTTCTTC